Listed below are T cell receptor beta chains from one sample, sequenced in a study of cytomegalovirus exposure and HLA in healthy donors. This table comes from immunoSEQ multiplex PCR, and its TCRdb copy is limited to in-frame clones, with some not included. The table includes approximately 76,000 clones, around 80% detected once. Sequencing was done on a sample of PBMCs. These receptors came from a man younger than 40 in good health and CMV-seronegative. CDR3s include the opening cysteine and the closing phenylalanine or tryptophan. The D gene is left open where the match is weak. Rows may omit the clone size; those that give it use once, few, many or a size class.

CDR3aa	CDR3nt	v_gene	j_gene	abundance	d_gene
CASSSKAGEETQYF	TGTGCCAGCAGCTCCAAAGCGGGGGAAGAGACCCAGTACTTC	TRBV5-4	TRBJ2-5	NA	TRBD2
CASSARGPSEKLFF	TGTGCCAGCAGCGCCAGGGGGCCGTCAGAAAAACTGTTTTTT	TRBV7-8	TRBJ1-4	NA	TRBD1
CASSSGQGNSPLHF	TGTGCCAGCAGCTCCGGACAGGGAAACTCACCCCTCCACTTT	TRBV7-9	TRBJ1-6	few	TRBD1
CASSQDLLVEETQYF	TGTGCCAGCAGCCAAGATCTACTAGTAGAAGAGACCCAGTACTTC	TRBV4-2	TRBJ2-5	NA	NA
CASSSGDQPQHF	TGTGCCAGCAGCTCGGGGGATCAGCCCCAGCATTTT	TRBV5-6	TRBJ1-5	NA	NA
CASGGAGAYQETQYF	TGTGCCAGCGGCGGGGCGGGGGCGTACCAAGAGACCCAGTACTTC	TRBV6-1	TRBJ2-5	NA	NA
CASSVRGVTYEQYF	TGTGCCAGCAGCGTCCGGGGAGTTACCTACGAGCAGTACTTC	TRBV2	TRBJ2-7	NA	NA
CASSVLDRDTIYF	TGTGCCAGCAGCGTATTAGACAGGGACACCATATATTTT	TRBV9	TRBJ1-3	NA	TRBD1
CASSYLRDRGNTEAFF	TGTGCCAGCAGTTACTTGCGGGACAGGGGTAACACTGAAGCTTTCTTT	TRBV6-5	TRBJ1-1	once	TRBD1
CASSFTRDTQYF	TGTGCCAGCAGCTTTACTAGGGATACGCAGTATTTT	TRBV7-2	TRBJ2-3	NA	NA
CASSASNTEAFF	TGTGCCAGCAGCGCGTCTAACACTGAAGCTTTCTTT	TRBV7-9	TRBJ1-1	once	NA
CASSPRSGGSTDTQYF	TGTGCCAGCAGCCCCCGAAGCGGGGGTAGCACAGATACGCAGTATTTT	TRBV7-3	TRBJ2-3	NA	TRBD2
CASSALLAGAYEQYF	TGTGCCAGCAGTGCCCTACTAGCGGGCGCATACGAGCAGTACTTC	TRBV2	TRBJ2-7	NA	TRBD2
CASGEGLANTIYF	TGTGCCAGCGGGGAGGGGTTAGCAAACACCATATATTTT	TRBV6-1	TRBJ1-3	NA	NA
CASSRSWTEPNYGYTF	TGTGCCAGCAGCCGAAGCTGGACAGAGCCTAACTATGGCTACACCTTC	TRBV7-2	TRBJ1-2	NA	NA
CASSLAAGTGELYGYTF	TGTGCCAGCAGCTTAGCCGCGGGGACAGGGGAACTCTATGGCTACACCTTC	TRBV7-2	TRBJ1-2	NA	TRBD1
CAAGWGGNQPQHF	TGTGCCGCAGGATGGGGAGGGAATCAGCCCCAGCATTTT	TRBV27	TRBJ1-5	NA	NA
CASSLPLETAYEQYF	TGTGCCAGCAGTCTCCCCCTAGAGACAGCCTACGAGCAGTACTTC	TRBV28	TRBJ2-7	NA	NA
CASSRTSGSAGELFF	TGTGCCAGCAGTAGGACTAGCGGGAGTGCCGGGGAGCTGTTTTTT	TRBV6-6	TRBJ2-2	once	TRBD2
CASSLGGTGYYEQYF	TGCGCCAGCAGCTTGGGGGGGACAGGCTACTACGAGCAGTACTTC	TRBV5-1	TRBJ2-7	NA	TRBD1
CASRGRGDGLDEQYF	TGTGCCAGCAGAGGAAGGGGTGACGGTCTGGACGAGCAGTACTTC	TRBV6-1	TRBJ2-7	NA	NA
CASKDRLNTGELFF	TGTGCCAGTAAGGATCGACTGAACACCGGGGAGCTGTTTTTT	TRBV19	TRBJ2-2	NA	NA
CASSDRQAGEKLFF	TGTGCCAGCAGTGACCGACAGGCTGGGGAAAAACTGTTTTTT	TRBV6-1	TRBJ1-4	NA	NA
CASSLIPGNAFF	TGTGCCAGCAGCCTCATACCAGGTAACGCTTTCTTT	TRBV14	TRBJ1-1	NA	NA
CASSQEGGRQGTYQPQHF	TGCGCCAGCAGCCAAGAAGGTGGGCGACAGGGGACTTATCAGCCCCAGCATTTT	TRBV4-1	TRBJ1-5	NA	TRBD1
CASSASRSSGNTIYF	TGTGCCAGCAGCGCATCTCGTAGCTCTGGAAACACCATATATTTT	TRBV2	TRBJ1-3	few	NA
CSGSRDTQYF	TGTTCCGGCTCTAGGGATACGCAGTATTTT	TRBV7-9	TRBJ2-3	NA	NA
CASSLKRNTGELFF	TGTGCCAGCAGCTTAAAGAGAAACACCGGGGAGCTGTTTTTT	TRBV7-3	TRBJ2-2	NA	NA
CTSSYSRTGRDTQYF	TGTACCAGCAGTTACTCGCGGACAGGGCGAGATACGCAGTATTTT	TRBV6-6	TRBJ2-3	NA	TRBD1
CASSIWDSGTDTQYF	TGTGCCAGCAGCATATGGGACAGCGGAACAGATACGCAGTATTTT	TRBV5-6	TRBJ2-3	NA	TRBD1
CASSQDLTNYGYTF	TGTGCCAGCAGCCAAGATCTAACGAACTATGGCTACACCTTC	TRBV4-2	TRBJ1-2	few	NA
CASSLAVAGGLGTQYF	TGTGCCAGCAGCTTAGCCGTTGCGGGGGGGCTGGGTACGCAGTATTTT	TRBV7-2	TRBJ2-3	NA	TRBD2
CASSLQGNGNTIYF	TGTGCCAGCAGCTTACAGGGGAATGGAAACACCATATATTTT	TRBV6-5	TRBJ1-3	NA	TRBD1
CASSYSSRGTQYF	TGTGCCAGCAGTTACTCTTCACGGGGTACGCAGTATTTT	TRBV6-5	TRBJ2-3	once	NA
CASSQQRWGPDGYTF	TGTGCCAGCAGCCAACAGCGGTGGGGGCCTGATGGCTACACCTTC	TRBV14	TRBJ1-2	NA	NA
CASGGRENTEAFF	TGTGCCAGCGGGGGGAGGGAGAACACTGAAGCTTTCTTT	TRBV9	TRBJ1-1	NA	NA